Shown below are 29 T cell receptor beta chains from a single sample sequenced in a study of regulatory T cells in long-lasting Graves disease. HTBI primers from iRepertoire and Arm-PCR of CDR3 regions yielded the TCR beta libraries. TCRdb re-analysed the multiplex PCR reads in MiXCR, keeping a single row per CDR3 protein. The sample contains 300,000 to 400,000 distinct CDR3 sequences, around a fifth of which appear only once. Sample time point: persistent/refractory GD, antithyroid drugs over 5 years with positive TRAb. PBMCs provided the RNA from which the TCR library was made. Material: peripheral blood mononuclear cells (PBMCs), obtained when the disease was refractory, from a patient treated with antithyroid drugs. The receptors derive from a female donor with Graves disease.

This sequence joins TRBV19 and TRBJ2-2, with 8 nucleotides matching TRBD1. The germline gives CDR1 LNHDA, CDR2 SQIVND (reference sequence). The CDR3 sequence is 15 residues long. The J segment lost 4 bases and the V segment lost 5 bases, leaving 6 bases of the junction unmatched. The CDR3 loop is CASSVLTGVTGELFF. DNA for the CDR3: TGTGCCAGTAGTGTTTTGACAGGGGTCACCGGGGAGCTGTTTTTT. Together with reference TRBV19 and TRBJ2-2, the CDR3 gives the full variable domain: DGGITQSPKYLFRKEGQNVTLSCEQNLNHDAMYWYRQDPGQGLRLIYYSQIVNDFQKGDIAEGYSVSREKKESFPLTVTSAQKNPTAFYLCASSVLTGVTGELFFGEGSRLTVL.

The sample holds many counts of this clonotype. CDR3 sequence reads: CSVGTGGPYEQYF. DNA for the CDR3: TGCAGCGTTGGCACAGGGGGCCCCTACGAGCAGTACTTC. The rearrangement uses TRBV29-1 and TRBJ2-7; 9 positions agree with TRBD1. The germline gives CDR1 SQVTM, CDR2 ANQGSEA. The CDR3 totals 13 residues. V trimming: 4 bases; J trimming: 2 bases; junction bases outside the gene matches: 3.

The chain links TRBV5-5 to TRBJ2-7; D call uncertain. The V end lost 1 base, the J end lost 3 bases, and 8 bases lay between the germline ends. The CDR3 contains 13 residues. Germline V gives CDR1 SGHKS, CDR2 YYEKEE (reference sequence). CDR3 sequence reads: CASSLYRHYEQYF. The CDR3 DNA reads TGTGCCAGCAGCTTGTACCGACACTACGAGCAGTACTTC.

This clonotype was counted many times. The J gene is TRBJ1-2, the V gene TRBV5-6; 9 nucleotides align to TRBD1. The CDR3 extends over 15 amino acids. Germline-derived CDR1 and CDR2 are SGHDT and YYEEEE. Trimming took 2 bases from V and 6 from J; bases not matched to a gene: 8. The CDR3 sequence is CASSFIDRDRDGYTF. The CDR3 coding sequence is TGTGCCAGCAGCTTTATAGACCGGGACAGGGATGGCTACACCTTC.

As for this clonotype: This may stem from a read error, because a much larger clone lies one nucleotide away. This rearrangement joins TRBV12-3 or TRBV12-4 to TRBJ1-1, with TRBD1 as a possible D gene (5 bases). This CDR3 comprises 14 residues. The germline V and J ends were trimmed by 3 bases and 3 bases, with 11 bases remaining between them. The CDR3 sequence is CASSFVGQDTEAFF. CDR3 DNA: TGTGCCAGCAGTTTCGTAGGACAAGACACTGAAGCTTTCTTT.

This clonotype was observed many times. The CDR3 nucleotides read TGCAGCGTTGGACTAGCGGGTACCTACGAGCAGTACTTC. It codes for CSVGLAGTYEQYF. V and J are TRBV29-1 and TRBJ2-7, with TRBD2 matching 10 bases. Germline CDR1 is SQVTM and CDR2 is ANQGSEA. This CDR3 has 13 residues. Trimming removed 4 bases from V and 2 bases from J; junction bases left unmatched: 2.

This clonotype was seen more than once but under ten times. The chain joins TRBV3-1 to TRBJ1-4; no clear D. This CDR3 is built from 16 residues. Germline V lookup: CDR1 LGHDT, CDR2 YNNKEL (reference sequence). With 4 bases removed from V and 0 bases from J, the gap between germline ends came to 12 bases. This chain's CDR3 is CASSLLGGATNEKLFF. The CDR3 DNA reads as TGTGCCAGCAGCCTACTAGGCGGGGCAACTAATGAAAAACTGTTTTTT.

The rearrangement links TRBV14 to TRBJ2-5, with TRBD2 identical over 10 bases. V was pared by 1 base and J by 0 bases, with 5 bases of the junction left unmatched. Per germline, CDR1 SGHDN and CDR2 FVKESK. This CDR3 has 17 amino acids. For the CDR3, the DNA is TGTGCCAGCAGCCAAGTGAGGACTAGCGGACACCAAGAGACCCAGTACTTC. It codes for CASSQVRTSGHQETQYF.

The chain combines TRBV20-1 with TRBJ2-7; D unclear. This CDR3 has 12 amino acids. Trimming took off 5 bases at V and 5 bases at J, with 13 bases between the two ends. The V gene's germline CDR1 is DFQATT and CDR2 SNEGSKA (reference sequence). The CDR3 here is CSAEFGRNEQYF. The CDR3 coding sequence is TGCAGTGCTGAATTCGGGCGGAACGAGCAGTACTTC.

There are many counts of this clonotype. The chain combines TRBV7-3 with TRBJ2-7, with a tentative D call TRBD2 (6 bases). Germline loops: CDR1 SGHTA, CDR2 FQGTGA. V gave up 0 bases and J gave up 6 bases, with 9 bases separating them. The CDR3 covers 13 residues. CDR3 loop: CASSLTGGLEQYF. In DNA form, the CDR3 reads TGTGCCAGCAGCTTAACGGGAGGCCTCGAGCAGTACTTC.

This clonotype was picked up a small number of times. The DNA for the CDR3 is TGTGCCAGCAGTGAAAAGGCCCCGTGGAGCTCTGGGGCCAACGTCCTGACTTTC. Translated: CASSEKAPWSSGANVLTF. The V gene is TRBV2, the J gene TRBJ2-6; D gene uncertain. The V end was cut by 2 bases, the J end by 0 bases, with 14 bases between. Germline CDR1 is SNHLY and CDR2 is FYNNEI. The CDR3 has 18 residues.

Notes on this clonotype: A much more abundant neighbour one base away suggests this may be a read error. Lacking the conserved final phenylalanine or tryptophan, this CDR3 likely reflects a read error. The chain uses TRBV12-3 or TRBV12-4 and TRBJ1-2; no clear D gene. V was clipped by 6 bases and J by 8 bases, with 19 bases between them. This CDR3 has 14 amino acids. The CDR3 protein is CASSPFLTHEGYTS. The CDR3 nucleotides are TGTGCCAGCAGCCCCTTTCTAACCCACGAGGGCTACACCTCC.

This clonotype was recorded many times. The chain has TRBV29-1 and TRBJ1-2; D is unclear. Germline V gene data show CDR1 as SQVTM and CDR2 as ANQGSEA. This CDR3 is 11 amino acids long. The germline V and J ends were trimmed by 7 bases and 8 bases, with 14 bases remaining between them. CDR3 coding DNA: TGCAGCGCCAGAGCGGGTTCCGGCTACACCTTC. Amino acid sequence: CSARAGSGYTF.

The chain carries TRBV13 and TRBJ2-7, with D unclear. CDR1 and CDR2 (germline): PRHDT, FYEKMQ (reference sequence). The V end lost 0 bases, the J end lost 0 bases, and 9 bases lay between the germline ends. CDR3 length equals 15 residues. CDR3 loop: CASSLGSAPSYEQYF. The CDR3 coding sequence is TGTGCCAGCAGCTTAGGCTCAGCGCCCTCCTACGAGCAGTACTTC.

This clonotype occurred a few times. A read error may account for a junction end that differs from germline. The V call is TRBV2, the J call TRBJ1-1; D perhaps matches TRBD1 (5 bases). Germline CDR1 reads SNHLY; CDR2 reads FYNNEI. The CDR3 covers 14 residues. The CDR3 DNA reads as TGTGCCAGCAGGGGGACCCCCATGAACACTGAAGCTCTCTTT. Encoded protein: CASRGTPMNTEALF.

This clonotype occurred once. The junction and the germline gene differ at one end; a read error may be behind it. V and J are TRBV11-3 and TRBJ1-1; 7 bases match TRBD1. The germline CDR1 and CDR2 sequences are SGHNT and YENEEA. The length of the CDR3 is 14 residues. In DNA, the CDR3 is TGTGCCGGCAGCTTCAGGGGGGGGGACACTGAAGCTTTCTTT. It encodes CAGSFRGGDTEAFF.

In its sample, this clonotype was seen many times. The rearrangement uses TRBV3-1 and TRBJ1-1; no reliable D call. This CDR3 is built from 12 residues. Deletions cut 4 bases from V and 4 bases from J, with 7 bases between. CDR1 is LGHDT and CDR2 is YNNKEL in the germline V gene (reference sequence). This CDR3 is CASSRPGTEAFF. The CDR3 DNA reads TGTGCCAGCAGCCGCCCCGGCACTGAAGCTTTCTTT.

V and J are TRBV20-1 and TRBJ1-1; maybe TRBD1 (6 bases). The CDR3 is 15 residues long. Per the germline V gene, CDR1 is DFQATT and CDR2 is SNEGSKA (reference sequence). The ends were cut back, 0 bases at V and 3 bases at J, with 14 bases in the middle. DNA for the CDR3: TGCAGTGCTAGAGATTATGGGGGCGCTTACACTGAAGCTTTCTTT. This translates into CSARDYGGAYTEAFF.

This clonotype has more than one count but fewer than ten. The chain couples TRBV19 to TRBJ1-1, with a possible D match to TRBD1 (5 bases). CDR1 is LNHDA and CDR2 is SQIVND in the germline V gene (reference sequence). The CDR3 sequence is 15 residues long. The V gene lost 7 bases and the J gene lost 3 bases, with 18 bases spanning the gap. In nucleotides, the CDR3 is TGTGCCAGTACCCTACCGGGACTTCGGGACACTGAAGCTTTCTTT. As protein: CASTLPGLRDTEAFF.

This clonotype was detected a few times. The chain carries TRBV10-3 and TRBJ1-5, with TRBD1 matching over 7 bases. Looked up from germline, CDR1 is ENHRY and CDR2 is SYGVKD. CDR3 length: 15 amino acids. J lost 7 bases, V lost 3 bases, and 9 bases had no gene match. The DNA of the CDR3 is TGTGCCATCAGTGACCCAGACAGGGTCCACCAGCCCCAGCATTTT. Amino acid sequence: CAISDPDRVHQPQHF.

This clonotype was observed many times. This rearrangement joins TRBV28 to TRBJ1-2; D might be TRBD1 (5 bases). Between the trimmed V and J ends, which lost 6 bases and 1 base, there was a span of 15 bases. CDR3 size: 15 residues. From germline, CDR1 is MDHEN and CDR2 SYDVKM. The CDR3 spells CASSPTSRDNYGYTF. Written as DNA, the CDR3 is TGTGCCAGCAGCCCGACCTCCAGGGATAACTATGGCTACACCTTC.

The rearrangement joins TRBV27 to TRBJ2-3; no definite D call. The CDR3 extends over 14 amino acids. Germline V gene lookup returns CDR1 MNHEY and CDR2 SMNVEV (reference sequence). V shed 3 bases and J shed 1 base, with 8 bases lying between them. The CDR3 DNA sequence: TGTGCCAGCAGTTTCGAGGAGCGCACAGATACGCAGTATTTT. The encoded protein is CASSFEERTDTQYF.

This clonotype occurred a few times. V and J are TRBV12-3 or TRBV12-4 and TRBJ1-3; D is unresolved. V dropped 6 bases and J dropped 2 bases, with 14 bases sitting between them. The CDR3 runs 15 residues. In DNA form, the CDR3 reads TGTGCCAGCAGCCAAGTCTTCCAGACTGGAAACACCATATATTTT. The encoded protein is CASSQVFQTGNTIYF.

The rearrangement links TRBV7-9 to TRBJ2-7, with 8 bases matching TRBD2. Looked up from germline, CDR1 is SEHNR and CDR2 is FQNEAQ (reference sequence). This CDR3 region has 14 residues. The V segment lost 5 bases and the J segment 3 bases; nucleotides outside the gene matches: 6. In DNA form, the CDR3 reads TGTGCCAGCAGCCAACTAGCGGCCGACTACGAGCAGTACTTC. Translation: CASSQLAADYEQYF.

This chain connects TRBV6-6 to TRBJ2-5; 11 nucleotides line up with TRBD2. The better agreement between TRBJ2-1 and the DNA end casts doubt on the J call. Germline values: CDR1 MNHNY, CDR2 SVGAGI (reference sequence). There are 17 residues in the CDR3. The CDR3 spells CASSYSFLTSGGQEQFF. The CDR3 region has the DNA TGTGCCAGCAGTTACTCGTTCTTAACTAGCGGGGGTCAAGAGCAGTTCTTC.

The chain links TRBV5-1 to TRBJ1-3; D uncertain. Per germline, CDR1 SGHRS and CDR2 YFSETQ. This CDR3 comprises 15 residues. The V and J ends lost 4 bases and 2 bases respectively, with 13 bases between them. CDR3 residues: CASSPPPGTGNTIYF. CDR3 bases: TGCGCCAGCAGCCCCCCCCCAGGCACTGGAAACACCATATATTTT. The whole variable domain, remainder taken from reference TRBV5-1 and TRBJ1-3, is KAGVTQTPRYLIKTRGQQVTLSCSPISGHRSVSWYQQTPGQGLQFLFEYFSETQRNKGNFPGRFSGRQFSNSRSEMNVSTLELGDSALYLCASSPPPGTGNTIYFGEGSWLTVV.

This sequence joins TRBV29-1 and TRBJ2-3; D call uncertain. The CDR3 length is 13 residues. Trimming removed 3 bases at V and 2 bases at J, with 9 bases between. The V gene's germline CDR1 is SQVTM and CDR2 ANQGSEA. The CDR3: CSVDWWHTDTQYF. CDR3 in DNA: TGCAGCGTTGATTGGTGGCACACAGATACGCAGTATTTT.

This chain connects TRBV6-2 or TRBV6-3 to TRBJ2-3; D ambiguous. The CDR3 is 12 residues long. V shed 4 bases and J shed 10 bases, with 12 bases lying between them. Germline-derived CDR1 and CDR2 are MNHEY and SVGEGT. The CDR3 bases are TGTGCCAGCAGTTCACCCTCGACGGCGCAGTATTTT. Translating it yields CASSSPSTAQYF.

The table lists this clonotype with a few counts. The chain is built from TRBV6-1 and TRBJ1-5; TRBD1 matches 7 bases. After removal of 0 bases from V and 2 bases from J, the junction contained 7 bases not matched to a gene. Germline V gene data show CDR1 as MNHNS and CDR2 as SASEGT. The CDR3 consists of 17 residues. As DNA, the CDR3 is TGTGCCAGCAGTGAAGCCGTAGGGGGCTGGGGCAATCAGCCCCAGCATTTT. It codes for CASSEAVGGWGNQPQHF.